The rows below give T cell receptor beta chains drawn from one sample of a study of technical replicates of blood from a handful of donors. Profiled with immunoSEQ multiplex PCR; TCRdb holds only in-frame clones, not every one. Here the sample spans about 71,000 clones, roughly 90% being singletons. Source material: PBMCs. These receptors originate from a human donor in good health. Some clones in this sample may be carry-over from other donors' samples. The CDR3 runs from the conserved cysteine through the conserved F or W. A D gene is named only where the DNA matches it firmly. Clone size is given for some rows only: seen once, a few or many times, or a class if the clone is expanded.

j_gene: TRBJ1-1
v_gene: TRBV5-8
abundance: .
d_gene: .
CDR3nt: TGTGCCAGCAGCTTGTTGCGGAACACTGAAGCTTTCTTT
CDR3aa: CASSLLRNTEAFF

j_gene: TRBJ2-3
v_gene: TRBV29-1
abundance: .
d_gene: .
CDR3nt: TGCAGCGTTTCGCGGGATACGCAGTATTTT
CDR3aa: CSVSRDTQYF

j_gene: TRBJ2-1
v_gene: TRBV2
abundance: .
d_gene: .
CDR3nt: TGTGCCAGCAGCGCTAGGGAGCAGTTCTTC
CDR3aa: CASSAREQFF

j_gene: TRBJ2-7
v_gene: TRBV6-1
abundance: .
d_gene: TRBD1
CDR3nt: TGTGCCAGCAGGGGGACAGGGCCCCCCTACGAGCAGTACTTC
CDR3aa: CASRGTGPPYEQYF

j_gene: TRBJ1-5
v_gene: TRBV18
abundance: .
d_gene: .
CDR3nt: TGTGCCAGCTCAGCGACAGTGGGGAGCAATCAGCCCCAGCATTTT
CDR3aa: CASSATVGSNQPQHF

j_gene: TRBJ1-5
v_gene: TRBV5-1
abundance: .
d_gene: TRBD1
CDR3nt: TGCGCCAGCAGCTGGACCGGACAGGGAAATCAGCCCCAGCATTTT
CDR3aa: CASSWTGQGNQPQHF

j_gene: TRBJ2-7
v_gene: TRBV30
abundance: .
d_gene: TRBD1
CDR3nt: TGTGCCCAGGGACAGGGGGCCTACGAGCAGTACTTC
CDR3aa: CAQGQGAYEQYF

j_gene: TRBJ2-2
v_gene: TRBV13
abundance: .
d_gene: TRBD1
CDR3nt: TGTGCCAGCAGCTTAGTGGGATACCGGGACAGGGGCACCGGGGAGCTGTTTTTT
CDR3aa: CASSLVGYRDRGTGELFF

j_gene: TRBJ2-7
v_gene: TRBV7-9
abundance: .
d_gene: TRBD1
CDR3nt: TGTGCCAGCAGCCAGACAGGGGGATACGAGCAGTACTTC
CDR3aa: CASSQTGGYEQYF

j_gene: TRBJ1-5
v_gene: TRBV6-1
abundance: .
d_gene: TRBD1
CDR3nt: TGTGCCAGCAGTGGTGTCCGGGACAGGGGGATTAGCAATCAGCCCCAGCATTTT
CDR3aa: CASSGVRDRGISNQPQHF

j_gene: TRBJ2-3
v_gene: TRBV4-1
abundance: .
d_gene: TRBD2
CDR3nt: TGCGCCAGCAGCCTCATTAGCGGGTCAGATACGCAGTATTTT
CDR3aa: CASSLISGSDTQYF

j_gene: TRBJ2-7
v_gene: TRBV18
abundance: .
d_gene: .
CDR3nt: TGTGCCAGCTCCCGTCGTGGGGACCGACAGGACGAGCAGTACTTC
CDR3aa: CASSRRGDRQDEQYF

j_gene: TRBJ2-7
v_gene: TRBV6-6
abundance: .
d_gene: TRBD1
CDR3nt: TGTGCCAGCAGTTACCGGGACAGAACCTACGAGCAGTACTTC
CDR3aa: CASSYRDRTYEQYF

j_gene: TRBJ1-2
v_gene: TRBV27
abundance: once
d_gene: .
CDR3nt: TGTGCCAGCAGTTTAGAGGGAGGGATTTCTGGGTATGGCTACACCTTC
CDR3aa: CASSLEGGISGYGYTF

j_gene: TRBJ1-2
v_gene: TRBV5-6
abundance: .
d_gene: .
CDR3nt: TGTGCCAGCAGCTCCTTAAAAGGGGAAGTCTATGGCTACACCTTC
CDR3aa: CASSSLKGEVYGYTF

j_gene: TRBJ2-7
v_gene: TRBV10-3
abundance: .
d_gene: TRBD1
CDR3nt: TGTGCCACCTCACTCGACAGGGGCTCCTACGAGCAGTACTTC
CDR3aa: CATSLDRGSYEQYF

j_gene: TRBJ1-3
v_gene: TRBV28
abundance: .
d_gene: .
CDR3nt: TGTGCCAGCAGTCCTACCGGGGGTGGTTCTGGAAACACCATATATTTT
CDR3aa: CASSPTGGGSGNTIYF

j_gene: TRBJ2-3
v_gene: TRBV4-3
abundance: .
d_gene: TRBD2
CDR3nt: TGCGCCAGCAGCCATAGGACTAGTTGGACAGATACGCAGTATTTT
CDR3aa: CASSHRTSWTDTQYF